The source of this T cell receptor beta chain is a study of blood T cell repertoires in COVID-19. Study as a whole: Samples came from the United States, Italy and Spain, spanning acute and convalescent COVID-19.

Original analysis: Amplifying reference gene primers gave estimates of nucleated cell counts. Generated by immunoSEQ multiplex PCR, the TCRdb table keeps only in-frame clones and is missing some. The DNA gave D and trimming, while V, J and clone size come from that table. The table includes about 440,000 clones, 88% detected once. V gave up 3 bases and J gave up 5 bases, with 13 bases separating them. The length of the CDR3 is 14 residues. In germline, CDR1 is SGHAT, CDR2 FQDESV (reference sequence). This chain joins TRBV11-1 and TRBJ1-2; D perhaps matches TRBD1 (6 bases). The receptor comes from a woman aged 50 to 65 with COVID-19, enrolled during active disease. Sequences were obtained from peripheral blood. The CDR3: CASSLGHMGYGYTF. CDR3 sequence (DNA): TGTGCCAGCAGCTTGGGACATATGGGGTATGGCTACACCTTC. Full variable domain (rest looked up from reference TRBV11-1 and TRBJ1-2): EAEVAQSPRYKITEKSQAVAFWCDPISGHATLYWYRQILGQGPELLVQFQDESVVDDSQLPKDRFSAERLKGVDSTLKIQPAELGDSAMYLCASSLGHMGYGYTFGSGTRLTVV.